The rows below give T cell receptor beta chains drawn from one sample of a study of cytomegalovirus exposure and HLA in healthy donors. The table came from immunoSEQ multiplex PCR; TCRdb's copy has only in-frame clones and leaves some out. The sample has about 140,000 clones; 65% to 80% are singletons. Sequencing was carried out using PBMCs. The origin of the receptors is a woman aged 50 to 60 in good health and CMV-seropositive. Both conserved end residues are part of each CDR3. D genes are given only for firm matches. Clone size appears in some rows only: once, few, many, or a class for an expanded clone.

V gene: TRBV7-9; J gene: TRBJ1-1; D gene: TRBD1; clone size: .; CDR3 DNA: TGTGCCAGCAGGGGGACAGGGTCTAGAGAAGCTTTCTTT; CDR3 protein: CASRGTGSREAFF
V gene: TRBV19; J gene: TRBJ1-2; D gene: .; clone size: .; CDR3 DNA: TGTGCCAGTAGTGTGGAGTCGGGAGACTATGGCTACACCTTC; CDR3 protein: CASSVESGDYGYTF
V gene: TRBV11-3; J gene: TRBJ2-6; D gene: .; clone size: .; CDR3 DNA: TGTGCCAGCTCCGCGTTCTCTGGGGCCAACGTCCTGACTTTC; CDR3 protein: CASSAFSGANVLTF
V gene: TRBV28; J gene: TRBJ2-7; D gene: .; clone size: .; CDR3 DNA: TGTGCCAGCAGTGGGCCTCCCTCCTACGAGCAGTACTTC; CDR3 protein: CASSGPPSYEQYF
V gene: TRBV7-2; J gene: TRBJ2-7; D gene: .; clone size: few; CDR3 DNA: TGTGCCAGCAGCTTAGGGGACTCCCTCAGCGAGCAGTACTTC; CDR3 protein: CASSLGDSLSEQYF
V gene: TRBV6-6; J gene: TRBJ2-7; D gene: TRBD2; clone size: few; CDR3 DNA: TGTGCCAGCAGCCGACTAGCGACCTACGAGCAGTACTTC; CDR3 protein: CASSRLATYEQYF
V gene: TRBV5-1; J gene: TRBJ2-5; D gene: .; clone size: .; CDR3 DNA: TGCGCCAGCAGCACCCTGAGCTCCGAGACCCAGTACTTC; CDR3 protein: CASSTLSSETQYF
V gene: TRBV7-6; J gene: TRBJ2-7; D gene: TRBD1; clone size: .; CDR3 DNA: TGTGCCAGCAGCCCCGCCGGGACAGGGCGCCACGAGCAGTACTTC; CDR3 protein: CASSPAGTGRHEQYF
V gene: TRBV11-3; J gene: TRBJ2-5; D gene: .; clone size: .; CDR3 DNA: TGTGCCAGCAGCTTAGGCGGGCCTGTAGAGACCCAGTACTTC; CDR3 protein: CASSLGGPVETQYF
V gene: TRBV28; J gene: TRBJ2-2; D gene: .; clone size: few; CDR3 DNA: TGTGCCAGCACCCGGGGCGGGGAGCTGTTTTTT; CDR3 protein: CASTRGGELFF
V gene: TRBV5-1; J gene: TRBJ2-1; D gene: .; clone size: .; CDR3 DNA: TGCGCCAGCAGCTTGACGGCAGGGGCTAAGGAGCAGTTCTTC; CDR3 protein: CASSLTAGAKEQFF
V gene: TRBV28; J gene: TRBJ2-3; D gene: .; clone size: few; CDR3 DNA: TGTGCCAGCAGTCCCTCGATGGGCGATACGCAGTATTTT; CDR3 protein: CASSPSMGDTQYF
V gene: TRBV7-2; J gene: TRBJ1-4; D gene: TRBD1; clone size: .; CDR3 DNA: TGTGCCAGCAGCGCCCGGACAGGGGAGTTTGAAAAACTGTTTTTT; CDR3 protein: CASSARTGEFEKLFF
V gene: TRBV5-1; J gene: TRBJ2-3; D gene: TRBD2; clone size: .; CDR3 DNA: TGCGCCAGCAGCTTGGCCAGGGCTAGCGGGGCGCACACAGATACGCAGTATTTT; CDR3 protein: CASSLARASGAHTDTQYF
V gene: TRBV19; J gene: TRBJ2-7; D gene: TRBD1; clone size: .; CDR3 DNA: TGTGCCAGTAGTAAGACAGGGCGGCTCTACGAGCAGTACTTC; CDR3 protein: CASSKTGRLYEQYF
V gene: TRBV5-1; J gene: TRBJ1-1; D gene: TRBD1; clone size: .; CDR3 DNA: TGCGCCAGCAGCTCGGGACAGGGGAACACTGAAGCTTTCTTT; CDR3 protein: CASSSGQGNTEAFF
V gene: TRBV2; J gene: TRBJ1-5; D gene: .; clone size: .; CDR3 DNA: TGTGCCAGCAGTGTGCGGTTATCCAATCAGCCCCAGCATTTT; CDR3 protein: CASSVRLSNQPQHF
V gene: TRBV7-3; J gene: TRBJ1-6; D gene: TRBD1; clone size: .; CDR3 DNA: TGTGCCAGCAGCTTGGTCGGACAGGGTAATTCACCCCTCCACTTT; CDR3 protein: CASSLVGQGNSPLHF
V gene: TRBV11-2; J gene: TRBJ2-5; D gene: .; clone size: .; CDR3 DNA: TGTGCCAGCAGCTTAGCCTATTACTCGCGAGAGACCCAGTACTTC; CDR3 protein: CASSLAYYSRETQYF
V gene: TRBV6-1; J gene: TRBJ1-5; D gene: .; clone size: few; CDR3 DNA: TGTGCCAGCAGTTCCACAGGGCATGGCAATCAGCCCCAGCATTTT; CDR3 protein: CASSSTGHGNQPQHF
V gene: TRBV6-1; J gene: TRBJ2-5; D gene: .; clone size: .; CDR3 DNA: TGTGCCAGCAGGCAGGGGGAGACCCAGTACTTC; CDR3 protein: CASRQGETQYF
V gene: TRBV7-8; J gene: TRBJ2-7; D gene: .; clone size: .; CDR3 DNA: TGTGCCAGCAGGGGCGGGACTTATGGCTCCTACGAGCAGTACTTC; CDR3 protein: CASRGGTYGSYEQYF
V gene: TRBV19; J gene: TRBJ1-6; D gene: .; clone size: .; CDR3 DNA: TGTGCCAGTAGTCTCCAAGGGGCCAATTCACCCCTCCACTTT; CDR3 protein: CASSLQGANSPLHF
V gene: TRBV6-5; J gene: TRBJ2-7; D gene: .; clone size: .; CDR3 DNA: TGTGCCAGCAGTTACTCAGCAGGGGTCGGGCAGTACTTC; CDR3 protein: CASSYSAGVGQYF
V gene: TRBV5-4; J gene: TRBJ2-5; D gene: .; clone size: .; CDR3 DNA: TGTGCCAGCAGCGGGGCGACTCCAGAGACCCAGTACTTC; CDR3 protein: CASSGATPETQYF
V gene: TRBV2; J gene: TRBJ1-5; D gene: TRBD1; clone size: .; CDR3 DNA: TGTGCCAGCACCCGGGACAGGGGAGACCAGCCCCAGCATTTT; CDR3 protein: CASTRDRGDQPQHF
V gene: TRBV6-1; J gene: TRBJ1-5; D gene: .; clone size: .; CDR3 DNA: TGTGCCAGCAGCTGGACAAATCAGCCCCAGCATTTT; CDR3 protein: CASSWTNQPQHF
V gene: TRBV29-1; J gene: TRBJ1-1; D gene: .; clone size: few; CDR3 DNA: TGCAGCGTTGAAAGTCCGGGGGGCAGGACTGAAGCTTTCTTT; CDR3 protein: CSVESPGGRTEAFF
V gene: TRBV27; J gene: TRBJ1-1; D gene: .; clone size: .; CDR3 DNA: .; CDR3 protein: CASSTSQGGDEAFF
V gene: TRBV11-2; J gene: TRBJ2-2; D gene: .; clone size: .; CDR3 DNA: TGTGCCAGCAGCTTAGTCCCGGGTACGGTAGTGCTGTTTTTT; CDR3 protein: CASSLVPGTVVLFF
V gene: TRBV7-2; J gene: TRBJ1-2; D gene: .; clone size: .; CDR3 DNA: TGTGCCAGCAGCTTTGGACAGCCCTATGGCTACACCTTC; CDR3 protein: CASSFGQPYGYTF
V gene: TRBV28; J gene: TRBJ1-3; D gene: .; clone size: .; CDR3 DNA: TGTGCCAGCAGTTTATCCCGCGGGGGATCTGGAAACACCATATATTTT; CDR3 protein: CASSLSRGGSGNTIYF
V gene: TRBV19; J gene: TRBJ2-4; D gene: .; clone size: .; CDR3 DNA: TGTGCCAGTAAAGACGGGGGGCATGGAAACATTCAGTACTTC; CDR3 protein: CASKDGGHGNIQYF
V gene: TRBV30; J gene: TRBJ1-4; D gene: .; clone size: .; CDR3 DNA: TGTGCCTGGAGTGTACAGGGTAATGAAAAACTGTTTTTT; CDR3 protein: CAWSVQGNEKLFF
V gene: TRBV7-2; J gene: TRBJ1-4; D gene: TRBD1; clone size: .; CDR3 DNA: TGTGCCAGCAGCTTACTACAGGGGGAAACGGGAAAACTGTTTTTT; CDR3 protein: CASSLLQGETGKLFF
V gene: TRBV6-1; J gene: TRBJ2-2; D gene: TRBD2; clone size: .; CDR3 DNA: TGTGCCAGCAGTGAGCGGGGGGGCTTTAACACCGGGGAGCTGTTTTTT; CDR3 protein: CASSERGGFNTGELFF
V gene: TRBV9; J gene: TRBJ1-2; D gene: TRBD1; clone size: few; CDR3 DNA: TGTGCCAGCAGCGTAGATGTCAGGGGGCTGAGCTATGGCTACACCTTC; CDR3 protein: CASSVDVRGLSYGYTF
V gene: TRBV5-1; J gene: TRBJ2-1; D gene: .; clone size: .; CDR3 DNA: TGCGCCAGCAGCGGTACAGGGTCCAATGAGCAGTTCTTC; CDR3 protein: CASSGTGSNEQFF
V gene: TRBV4-2; J gene: TRBJ2-7; D gene: TRBD2; clone size: .; CDR3 DNA: TGTGCCAGCAGCCTCACTCCCGGGACTAGCGGGGGCCTAGGCCAAAACGAGCAGTACTTC; CDR3 protein: CASSLTPGTSGGLGQNEQYF
V gene: TRBV6-5; J gene: TRBJ2-1; D gene: TRBD2; clone size: .; CDR3 DNA: TGTGCCAGCAGGGAGACTAGCGGGGGAAGCCATGAGCAGTTCTTC; CDR3 protein: CASRETSGGSHEQFF
V gene: TRBV7-3; J gene: TRBJ1-1; D gene: TRBD1; clone size: .; CDR3 DNA: TGTGCCAGCAGCTTGGACAGGGCGACTGAAGCTTTCTTT; CDR3 protein: CASSLDRATEAFF
V gene: TRBV7-2; J gene: TRBJ2-5; D gene: TRBD1; clone size: .; CDR3 DNA: TGTGCCAGCAGCTGGACCGGGACAGGACAAGAGACCCAGTACTTC; CDR3 protein: CASSWTGTGQETQYF
V gene: TRBV7-3; J gene: TRBJ2-3; D gene: .; clone size: .; CDR3 DNA: TGTGCCAGCAGCTTAAATGGGGCTAGCGTAGATACGCAGTATTTT; CDR3 protein: CASSLNGASVDTQYF
V gene: TRBV12-5; J gene: TRBJ2-2; D gene: .; clone size: .; CDR3 DNA: TGTGCTAGTGGTTTGACCGGGTTCACCGGGGAGCTGTTTTTT; CDR3 protein: CASGLTGFTGELFF